Each of the 17 T cell receptor beta chains below was sequenced from the same sample in a study of CD8 T cells in Susac syndrome. RNA totalling roughly 0.45 to 1 ug underwent reverse transcription with random hexamers. TCRdb re-analysed the immunoSEQ multiplex PCR reads in MiXCR, keeping a single row per CDR3 protein. The sample yields 180,000 or so distinct CDR3 sequences, over 90% seen once. The sample comprised CD4+ T cells from PBMCs. The receptors shown here come from a human donor with multiple sclerosis.

The chain employs TRBV20-1 and TRBJ2-7, with D uncertain. Germline V gene data show CDR1 as DFQATT and CDR2 as SNEGSKA (reference sequence). The CDR3 spans 12 residues. V was cut by 5 bases and J by 2 bases, with 10 bases left in between. This chain's CDR3 is CSASGQTYEQYF. The CDR3 nucleotides read TGCAGTGCTTCGGGCCAGACCTACGAGCAGTACTTC.

This chain joins TRBV6-6 and TRBJ2-1, with 13 bases aligning to TRBD2. Germline V gene lookup returns CDR1 MNHNY and CDR2 SVGAGI (reference sequence). With V trimmed by 5 bases and J by 9 bases, 7 bases remained unmatched. The CDR3 runs 15 residues. CDR3 in amino acids: CASSGLAGAELEQFF. The CDR3 nucleotides read TGTGCCAGCAGTGGACTAGCGGGGGCCGAACTTGAGCAGTTCTTC.

The chain links TRBV20-1 to TRBJ2-7; D gene uncertain. V was clipped by 3 bases and J by 3 bases, with 12 bases between them. CDR1 and CDR2 from the germline V gene are DFQATT and SNEGSKA (reference sequence). The CDR3 contains 13 residues. CDR3 sequence: CSARYGRGYEQYF. The CDR3 nucleotides read TGCAGTGCTAGGTATGGCCGAGGCTACGAGCAGTACTTC.

The genes are TRBV5-6 and TRBJ2-1, with D possibly TRBD1 on 6 matching bases. The germline CDR1 and CDR2 sequences are SGHDT and YYEEEE. Trimming pared 2 bases from V and 5 bases from J, leaving 14 bases between. The CDR3 runs 15 residues. In nucleotides, the CDR3 is TGTGCCAGCAGCTTAAAAGTGGGGGCAAACAATGAGCAGTTCTTC. Protein product: CASSLKVGANNEQFF.

The gene calls are TRBV9 and TRBJ2-1; D gene ambiguous. Germline CDR1 is SGDLS and CDR2 is YYNGEE. Trimming left V 1 base short and J 8 bases short, with 10 bases between. This CDR3 has 13 residues. The CDR3 nucleotides read TGTGCCAGCAGCGTATTGGAACATCATGAGCAGTTCTTC. This encodes CASSVLEHHEQFF. Complete variable domain (other parts from reference TRBV9 and TRBJ2-1): DSGVTQTPKHLITATGQRVTLRCSPRSGDLSVYWYQQSLDQGLQFLIQYYNGEERAKGNILERFSAQQFPDLHSELNLSSLELGDSALYFCASSVLEHHEQFFGPGTRLTVL.

The chain employs TRBV5-6 and TRBJ2-7; D call uncertain. The CDR3 is 11 amino acids. V lost 4 bases and J 6 bases, leaving 8 bases between the germline ends. Germline V gives CDR1 SGHDT, CDR2 YYEEEE. The CDR3 loop reads CASSLGFEQYF. The CDR3 DNA reads as TGTGCCAGCAGCCTGGGTTTCGAGCAGTACTTC.

The rearrangement joins TRBV18 to TRBJ2-5, with 9 bases fitting TRBD2. The V gene's germline CDR1 is KGHSH and CDR2 LQKENI. This CDR3 spans 16 amino acids. V gave up 1 base and J gave up 7 bases; unmatched junction bases: 10. In DNA, the CDR3 is TGTGCCAGCTCACCACGCGAGCGGGGGGCGTCTAGGACCCAGTACTTC. Amino acids: CASSPRERGASRTQYF.

The V gene is TRBV30, the J gene TRBJ2-2, with D hard to call. Trimming pared 0 bases from V and 6 bases from J, leaving 14 bases between. Germline V gene data show CDR1 as GTSNPN and CDR2 as SVGIG (reference sequence). CDR3 size: 15 residues. For the CDR3, the DNA is TGTGCCTGGAGTGTACTAAAGGGTGGGGCCGGGGAGCTGTTTTTT. It codes for CAWSVLKGGAGELFF.

The CDR3 bases are TGTGCCCCCGCGTGGGCGTTCGGCACAGATACGCAGTATTTT. It yields the protein CAPAWAFGTDTQYF. The V and J genes are TRBV24-1 and TRBJ2-3; unclear D gene. This CDR3 spans 14 amino acids. Trimming stripped 12 bases from V and 1 base from J, with 16 bases between. The germline V gene encodes CDR1 KGHDR and CDR2 SFDVKD.

The chain has TRBV5-5 and TRBJ2-6; D unresolved. V dropped 4 bases and J dropped 4 bases, with 15 bases sitting between them. CDR3 length: 16 residues. Looked up from germline, CDR1 is SGHKS and CDR2 is YYEKEE (reference sequence). CDR3 in DNA: TGTGCCAGCAGCAGCTTCGCGGATATAGGGGCCAACGTCCTGACTTTC. This encodes CASSSFADIGANVLTF.

V usage is TRBV12-5 and J usage is TRBJ1-2; D is unresolved. Trimming pared 5 bases from V and 7 bases from J, leaving 17 bases between. The CDR3 is 14 amino acids. CDR1 and CDR2 from the germline V gene are LGHNT and FRNRAP. This CDR3 is CASGPSERAFGYTF. CDR3 bases: TGTGCTAGTGGTCCCTCCGAAAGAGCGTTTGGCTACACCTTC.

In nucleotides, the CDR3 is TGTGCCTGGGGAAGGATTAACTATGGCTACACCTTC. Protein product: CAWGRINYGYTF. The chain has TRBV30 and TRBJ1-2; no clear D gene. Germline CDR1 GTSNPN, CDR2 SVGIG (reference sequence). The V gene lost 5 bases and the J gene lost 1 base, with 8 bases spanning the gap. The CDR3 runs 12 residues.

This chain's CDR3 is CSARTGEWSPLHF. CDR3 bases: TGCAGCGCCAGGACAGGGGAATGGTCACCCCTCCACTTT. The V and J genes are TRBV29-1 and TRBJ1-6; 9 positions agree with TRBD1. The J segment lost 10 bases and the V segment lost 7 bases, leaving 8 bases of the junction unmatched. Germline V gives CDR1 SQVTM, CDR2 ANQGSEA. The CDR3 covers 13 residues.

This clonotype was found once. The rearrangement uses TRBV12-5 and TRBJ2-7, with D possibly called TRBD1 or TRBD2 (5 bases each). Germline V lookup: CDR1 LGHNT, CDR2 FRNRAP. The V end lost 2 bases, the J end lost 2 bases, and 16 bases lay between the germline ends. The length of the CDR3 is 16 residues. The CDR3 DNA reads as TGTGCTAGTGGTTTGAGGGAAAGGGACGGCGCCTACGAGCAGTACTTC. Its protein is CASGLRERDGAYEQYF.

The chain employs TRBV30 and TRBJ1-6; D ambiguous. The CDR3 sequence is 13 residues long. V shed 0 bases and J shed 11 bases, with 11 bases lying between them. Germline CDR1 reads GTSNPN; CDR2 reads SVGIG (reference sequence). The CDR3 nucleotides read TGTGCCTGGAGTGTACACGGCAAAACACCCCTCCACTTT. Protein sequence: CAWSVHGKTPLHF.

The V and J genes are TRBV7-9 and TRBJ1-5, with D possibly being TRBD1 (5 bases). CDR1 SEHNR and CDR2 FQNEAQ come from the germline V gene (reference sequence). Trimming took off 5 bases at V and 6 bases at J, with 14 bases between the two ends. The CDR3 covers 14 residues. The CDR3 DNA reads as TGTGCCAGCAGCCGGGACGGCGGGGGTCAGCCCCAGCATTTT. Encoded protein: CASSRDGGGQPQHF.

This chain joins TRBV29-1 and TRBJ2-5; perhaps D is TRBD1 or TRBD2 (6 bases each). V lost 5 bases and J lost 2, with 12 bases in between. There are 13 residues in the CDR3. Germline values: CDR1 SQVTM, CDR2 ANQGSEA. DNA for the CDR3: TGCAGCGTTACCGGAGGGGGGCAAGAGACCCAGTACTTC. Translation gives CSVTGGGQETQYF.